A single sample gave rise to the 12 T cell receptor beta chains below, sequenced in a study of Ad26.COV2.S vaccination and SARS-CoV-2 variants. Profiled with immunoSEQ multiplex PCR; TCRdb holds only in-frame clones, not every one. The sample has 350,000 to 500,000 clones, approximately 92% seen once. This sample's treatment: some 20 received Ad26.COV2.S at low or high dose, single or two shots; several received placebo; per-sample allocation not given. The study sampled participants on day 63 after the first vaccine or placebo injection. The specimen comprised peripheral blood, sampled in a trial of Ad26.COV2.S vaccine versus placebo. The receptors originated from a person between 18 and 60 years old who received the Ad26.COV2.S COVID-19 vaccine or a placebo.

This chain uses TRBV6-2 or TRBV6-3 with TRBJ1-1; D is unclear. The CDR3 is 14 residues long. The V gene lost 5 bases and the J gene lost 3 bases, with 13 bases spanning the gap. Germline V CDR1 and CDR2: MNHEY, SVGEGT. The CDR3 region is CASSILTRDTEAFF. DNA of the CDR3: TGTGCCAGCAGTATCCTGACCCGGGACACTGAAGCTTTCTTT.

The genes are TRBV7-6 and TRBJ2-1; D not certain. This CDR3 comprises 15 residues. V was cut by 2 bases and J by 4 bases, with 12 bases left in between. Germline loops: CDR1 SGHVS, CDR2 FNYEAQ. The CDR3 nucleotides read TGTGCCAGCAGCTTAATTCAATCCCGATACAATGAGCAGTTCTTC. Amino acid sequence: CASSLIQSRYNEQFF.

The chain combines TRBV6-5 with TRBJ2-5, with D perhaps matching TRBD1 (6 bases). The V gene lost 0 bases and the J gene lost 0 bases, with 11 bases spanning the gap. Germline CDR1 MNHEY, CDR2 SVGAGI. The CDR3 totals 16 residues. The CDR3 protein is CASSYSSRGYQETQYF. The CDR3, as DNA: TGTGCCAGCAGTTACTCGAGCAGGGGCTACCAAGAGACCCAGTACTTC.

The chain has TRBV6-2 or TRBV6-3 and TRBJ2-7; 7 bases are a match to TRBD1. The trim removed 2 bases at V and 2 bases at J, leaving 6 bases unmatched. The CDR3 contains 15 residues. CDR1 and CDR2 (germline): MNHEY, SVGEGT. The CDR3 is CASSYQRQGPYEQYF. The CDR3 nucleotides are TGTGCCAGCAGTTACCAGCGACAGGGCCCCTACGAGCAGTACTTC.

This rearrangement joins TRBV7-2 to TRBJ1-1; D uncertain. CDR3 length equals 16 residues. Germline CDR1 reads SGHTA; CDR2 reads FQGNSA. V shed 4 bases and J shed 3 bases, with 18 bases lying between them. The CDR3 DNA sequence: TGTGCCAGCAGCTCGCCACCGGGTAGGTGGGACACTGAAGCTTTCTTT. It translates to CASSSPPGRWDTEAFF.

The sample holds one count of this clone. The genes are TRBV4-3 and TRBJ2-3, with a tentative D call TRBD2 (5 bases). Germline V CDR1 and CDR2: LGHNA, YSLEER. The CDR3 has 13 residues. V was shortened by 1 base and J by 3 bases, with 5 bases between the two germline ends. CDR3 sequence (DNA): TGCGCCAGCAGCCAAGCGGGGACAGATACGCAGTATTTT. Residues: CASSQAGTDTQYF.

The gene calls are TRBV6-5 and TRBJ2-1; TRBD1 aligns across 10 bases. This CDR3 region has 15 residues. Germline lookup yields CDR1 MNHEY and CDR2 SVGAGI. Losses at the gene ends were 6 bases for V and 7 bases for J; bases not matched to a gene: 9. The CDR3 nucleotides are TGTGCCAGCAGCTTGGACAGGGGGGGATCTAATGAGCAGTTCTTC. Protein sequence: CASSLDRGGSNEQFF.

The chain joins TRBV19 to TRBJ2-7; TRBD2 aligns across 8 bases. The germline V gene has CDR1 LNHDA and CDR2 SQIVND (reference sequence). This CDR3 contains 13 residues. V shed 10 bases and J 0 bases; nucleotides not matched to a gene: 5. CDR3 protein: CATRLASSYEQYF. The CDR3 bases are TGTGCCACCCGACTAGCGAGCTCCTACGAGCAGTACTTC.

This clone was recorded once. This chain connects TRBV6-5 to TRBJ2-5; no clear D. V dropped 0 bases and J dropped 4 bases, with 12 bases sitting between them. The CDR3 covers 15 residues. Germline V gives CDR1 MNHEY, CDR2 SVGAGI. In DNA, the CDR3 is TGTGCCAGCAGTTACTCGTTACAGAAGGGAGAGACCCAGTACTTC. This sequence encodes CASSYSLQKGETQYF.

This rearrangement joins TRBV4-3 to TRBJ1-1; D possibly corresponds to TRBD1 (5 bases). This CDR3 is 13 amino acids long. Germline values: CDR1 LGHNA, CDR2 YSLEER. Trimming removed 3 bases from V and 6 bases from J, with 11 bases in between. CDR3 protein: CASSHDGASEAFF. The CDR3 DNA sequence: TGCGCCAGCAGCCACGATGGGGCCTCTGAAGCTTTCTTT.

The rearrangement uses TRBV10-3 and TRBJ2-4; D is perhaps TRBD1 or TRBD2 (5 bases each). Germline CDR1 reads ENHRY; CDR2 reads SYGVKD. The CDR3 is 13 amino acids. V gave up 4 bases and J gave up 8 bases, with 12 bases separating them. CDR3 region: CAISVRGADIQYF. Written as DNA, the CDR3 is TGTGCCATCAGTGTCAGAGGGGCGGACATTCAGTACTTC.

The chain is built from TRBV13 and TRBJ2-3; no clear D. The CDR3 has 16 residues. Trimming left V 4 bases short and J 1 base short, with 15 bases between. The germline V gene has CDR1 PRHDT and CDR2 FYEKMQ (reference sequence). The CDR3, as DNA: TGTGCCAGCAGCTCCAATTCATTAGTTCGCACAGATACGCAGTATTTT. Amino acids: CASSSNSLVRTDTQYF.